Included here is one T cell receptor beta chain sequence, with context. Sequencing was performed with immunoSEQ multiplex PCR; in TCRdb, only in-frame clones are kept and a portion is missing. The data contain over 350,000 clones, around nine tenths of them singletons. This specimen comes from a study of blood T cell repertoires in COVID-19. Study background: PBMCs, B-cell-depleted T cells, or T cells provided the cDNA or gDNA that made up the material.

The ends were cut back, 5 bases at V and 14 bases at J, with 12 bases in the middle. Germline loops: CDR1 LNHDA, CDR2 SQIVND (reference sequence). The CDR3 loop spans 10 amino acids. Input material: PBMCs or T cells enriched from blood (not recorded which). The chain couples TRBV19 to TRBJ1-1, with D perhaps TRBD1 (5 bases). This clonotype originated in a young woman with acute COVID-19. The CDR3 protein is CASSASRQFF. The CDR3 bases are TGTGCCAGTAGTGCGTCGAGACAGTTCTTT.